This T cell receptor beta chain was recorded in a study of CD8+CD57+ T cells in acquired aplastic anemia (dated by TCRdb to between 2018 and 2020). About the full investigation: On average, sorted CD4+ and CD8+ cells yielded approximately 3 ug of extracted DNA, with a range of about 0.18 to 30 ug. A CD8+CD57+ expansion meant a frequency higher than the mean frequency seen in healthy subjects.

TCR beta VDJ combination and CDR3 sequence profiling used genomic DNA as the template. An Illumina HiSeq 2000 was the platform used for TCR repertoire sequencing. The study's own analysis went as follows. Repertoires were assessed using TRBV/TRBJ rearrangement plots, CDR3 size and DJ length profiles, and Simpson's diversity index. The most abundant DNA sequence in the deep sequencing data was taken as the immunodominant clone. CDR3 amino acid sequences were checked for sharing across subjects and were also compared against the VDJdb database and published repertoires. TCRdb's own reprocessing of the public reads used fastp at Q25 and MiXCR and kept productive beta chains. Every CDR3 protein is listed once, alongside the most common genes and DNA of its rows. The V and J calls and clone size come from TCRdb's table, not from the authors' own analysis. Across this sample there are about 58,000 distinct CDR3 sequences, with approximately 52% seen only once. The ten largest clones take up around 17% of the sample.

Expansion of CD8+CD57+ cells had been shown by flow cytometry in the patients chosen for sequencing. Every patient had a diagnosis of severe acquired aplastic anemia based on International Study of Aplastic Anemia and Agranulocytosis and Camitta criteria. At the time blood was sampled, none of the patients had received any therapy. TCR repertoires of sorted CD4+ and CD8+ blood T cells from severe aplastic anemia patients and healthy subjects were deep-sequenced in the study. In the USA, patient enrollment took place under clinicaltrials.gov protocols 00001620, 01623167, 00001397, 00071045, 00081523 and 00961064. Ficoll-Paque density gradient centrifugation was used to isolate peripheral blood mononuclear cells. Before DNA extraction, CD4+ and CD8+ T cells were sorted with FACS or magnetic beads. CDR1 and CDR2 are read off the germline V gene as MGHRA and YSYEKL. V has 5 bases trimmed and J has 4 bases trimmed; junction bases matching no gene number 9. There are 15 amino acids in the CDR3, from cysteine to phenylalanine inclusive. Kept here is only the CDR3 DNA, which spans 45 bases and is read in frame from base 1.

General conclusions and limits of the study: No significant difference in CD8+ Simpson's diversity was found between patients and healthy controls (P=0.060). Around 28 CD8+ CDR3 sequences were found to be shared between patients and controls, but these sequences appeared to be highly expressed in patients and within the immunodominant clones of the patients.

Note on this clonotype: Its antigen target is currently unknown. Base-call qualities are not available, and no considerably larger clone is one nucleotide away.

The receptor was derived from a human donor with aplastic anemia. The sequence is built from TRBV4-1 and TRBJ2-7, and TRBD1 aligns with 9 junction nucleotides. Sequences were obtained from sorted CD4+, CD8+, or CD8+CD57+ T cells (not recorded which) from PBMCs. The encoded CDR3 is CASSGTGTGLYEQYF. The DNA reads as follows: TGCGCCAGCAGCGGAACCGGGACAGGGTTGTACGAGCAGTACTTC.